The 27 T cell receptor beta chains below come from one sample, sequenced in a study of blood T cells in healthy people across ages. Primed by a sample-barcoded 5' primer and a J-beta primer mix, a second PCR proceeded for about 7 to 12 cycles. From the 5' RACE reads, TCRdb called clonotypes with MiXCR, one entry per CDR3 protein. The table shows about 940,000 distinct CDR3 sequences, with around 46% occurring only once. The specimen sequenced was blood. The receptors stem from a man between 25 and 39 years old in good health.

This sequence joins TRBV27 and TRBJ2-7; TRBD1 aligns across 12 bases. The CDR3 contains 15 residues. V was clipped by 5 bases and J by 4 bases; unmatched bases: 6. Germline loops: CDR1 MNHEY, CDR2 SMNVEV (reference sequence). CDR3 bases: TGTGCCAGCAGTATCGGGACAGGGGGCTCTTACGAGCAGTACTTC. Translating it yields CASSIGTGGSYEQYF.

The chain couples TRBV6-2 or TRBV6-3 to TRBJ1-1; unclear D gene. CDR1 and CDR2 from the germline V gene are MNHEY and SVGEGT. Trimming pared 2 bases from V and 0 bases from J, leaving 7 bases between. CDR3 length: 14 residues. The CDR3 loop reads CASSYAPMNTEAFF. The CDR3 DNA sequence: TGTGCCAGCAGTTACGCTCCCATGAACACTGAAGCTTTCTTT.

V gene TRBV6-2 or TRBV6-3 combines with J gene TRBJ2-7; 7 bases fit TRBD1. The CDR3 runs to 14 residues. CDR1 and CDR2 (germline): MNHEY, SVGEGT. V shed 6 bases, J shed 0 bases, and the junction held 5 bases outside the gene matches. The CDR3 loop is CASSRYRGSYEQYF. The DNA for the CDR3 is TGTGCCAGCAGCCGCTACAGGGGCTCCTACGAGCAGTACTTC.

The V call is TRBV6-5, the J call TRBJ1-4; D not resolved. The V end lost 6 bases, the J end lost 6 bases, and 20 bases lay between the germline ends. CDR1 and CDR2 from the germline V gene are MNHEY and SVGAGI. The CDR3 loop spans 16 amino acids. CDR3 sequence: CASSHRERPSDEKLFF. The CDR3 nucleotides read TGTGCCAGCAGCCACCGAGAGAGGCCCTCGGATGAAAAACTGTTTTTT.

Note on this clonotype: At one end the junction does not follow the germline gene, possibly because of a read error. The V gene is TRBV27, the J gene TRBJ1-6, with no clear D. The germline V gene has CDR1 MNHEY and CDR2 SMNVEV (reference sequence). This CDR3 has 16 residues. As DNA, the CDR3 is TGTGCCGGCAGAGCATCGAGGGCAGGTTGGAATTCACCCCTCCACTTT. Translated: CAGRASRAGWNSPLHF.

This clonotype showed up many times. The chain has TRBV27 and TRBJ2-7; TRBD1 or TRBD2 may be the D gene (5 bases each). Germline V CDR1 and CDR2: MNHEY, SMNVEV (reference sequence). V was shortened by 6 bases and J by 2 bases, with 14 bases between the two germline ends. The CDR3 has 14 residues. The CDR3 protein is CASREKPGPYEQYF. The CDR3 coding sequence is TGTGCCAGCAGAGAAAAGCCGGGGCCCTACGAGCAGTACTTC.

The chain uses TRBV29-1 and TRBJ2-5; D might be TRBD1 or TRBD2, each matching 5 bases. The germline gives CDR1 SQVTM, CDR2 ANQGSEA. The CDR3 has 13 residues. Trimming pared 7 bases from V and 1 base from J, leaving 13 bases between. This CDR3 reads CSGETEGQETQYF. Written as DNA, the CDR3 is TGCAGCGGTGAGACAGAGGGCCAAGAGACCCAGTACTTC.

This sequence joins TRBV28 and TRBJ2-1; 7 positions agree with TRBD1. The trim removed 5 bases at V and 0 bases at J, leaving 10 bases unmatched. The CDR3 is made up of 17 amino acids. Germline V gives CDR1 MDHEN, CDR2 SYDVKM. The CDR3 spells CASSDPGQFNSYNEQFF. The CDR3 DNA reads as TGTGCCAGCAGTGACCCGGGACAGTTTAACTCCTACAATGAGCAGTTCTTC.

This clonotype was recorded a few times. The rearrangement links TRBV5-6 to TRBJ1-2; 7 positions agree with TRBD1. The J segment lost 5 bases and the V segment lost 5 bases, leaving 9 bases of the junction unmatched. The V gene's germline CDR1 is SGHDT and CDR2 YYEEEE. CDR3 length: 14 amino acids. The CDR3, as DNA: TGTGCCAGCAGTTTGAACAGGGGACGTTATGGCTACACCTTC. Its protein product is CASSLNRGRYGYTF.

Only one count was recorded for this clonotype. V usage is TRBV5-1 and J usage is TRBJ2-5; D possibly uses TRBD1 or TRBD2 (5 bases each). The V gene lost 1 base and the J gene lost 3 bases, with 13 bases spanning the gap. The CDR3 totals 15 residues. Germline V gene sequence: CDR1 SGHRS, CDR2 YFSETQ. Written as DNA, the CDR3 is TGCGCCAGCAGCTTGAGGGACCCCGGTGAAGAGACCCAGTACTTC. Residues: CASSLRDPGEETQYF. The full variable domain, with the rest looked up from reference TRBV5-1 and TRBJ2-5, is KAGVTQTPRYLIKTRGQQVTLSCSPISGHRSVSWYQQTPGQGLQFLFEYFSETQRNKGNFPGRFSGRQFSNSRSEMNVSTLELGDSALYLCASSLRDPGEETQYFGPGTRLLVL.

The V gene is TRBV27, the J gene TRBJ2-7, with 12 bases fitting TRBD2. V dropped 4 bases and J dropped 6; count of bases not matched to a gene: 4. This CDR3 is built from 14 residues. The germline V gene has CDR1 MNHEY and CDR2 SMNVEV (reference sequence). The CDR3 DNA reads as TGTGCCAGCAGTTCCCTAGCGGGGGGGAGCGAGCAGTACTTC. Translated, it gives CASSSLAGGSEQYF.

CDR3 protein: CASSVGARDGYTF. The CDR3 bases are TGTGCCAGCAGCGTAGGGGCAAGAGATGGCTACACCTTC. This sequence joins TRBV9 and TRBJ1-2; the D is unclear. The ends were cut back, 0 bases at V and 6 bases at J, with 9 bases in the middle. Germline V lookup: CDR1 SGDLS, CDR2 YYNGEE. This CDR3 comprises 13 residues.

This clonotype occurred a few times. The chain couples TRBV6-2 or TRBV6-3 to TRBJ2-4, with 11 bases that match TRBD2. TRBJ2-7 matches the DNA end more closely, so the J call is doubtful. Per the germline V gene, CDR1 is MNHEY and CDR2 is SVGEGT. This CDR3 region has 13 residues. The CDR3 protein is CASSAGLADEQYF. CDR3 nucleotide sequence: TGTGCCAGCAGTGCGGGACTAGCGGACGAGCAGTACTTC.

The J gene is TRBJ2-4, the V gene TRBV2; D gene ambiguous. Looked up from germline, CDR1 is SNHLY and CDR2 is FYNNEI. V lost 4 bases and J lost 0, with 7 bases in between. The CDR3 length is 14 residues. DNA of the CDR3: TGTGCCAGCAGTGCGGGCTTAGCCAAAAACATTCAGTACTTC. Its protein is CASSAGLAKNIQYF. Supplemented by reference TRBV2 and TRBJ2-4, the full variable domain reads EPEVTQTPSHQVTQMGQEVILRCVPISNHLYFYWYRQILGQKVEFLVSFYNNEISEKSEIFDDQFSVERPDGSNFTLKIRSTKLEDSAMYFCASSAGLAKNIQYFGAGTRLSVL.

The CDR3 DNA sequence: TGTGCCAGCAGCCCCCCCAATTCACCCCTCCACTTT. It encodes CASSPPNSPLHF. The genes are TRBV13 and TRBJ1-6; D call uncertain. This CDR3 comprises 12 residues. Per the germline V gene, CDR1 is PRHDT and CDR2 is FYEKMQ (reference sequence). V was pared by 5 bases and J by 7 bases, with 6 bases between. Based on the CDR3 plus reference TRBV13 and TRBJ1-6, the full variable domain is AAGVIQSPRHLIKEKRETATLKCYPIPRHDTVYWYQQGPGQDPQFLISFYEKMQSDKGSIPDRFSAQQFSDYHSELNMSSLELGDSALYFCASSPPNSPLHFGNGTRLTVT.

This clonotype was seen only a few times. The chain recombines TRBV14 with TRBJ2-1, with 9 bases aligning to TRBD2. The junction had 4 bases not matched to a gene; V was cut back by 0 bases and J by 1 base. The CDR3 consists of 17 residues. Germline values: CDR1 SGHDN, CDR2 FVKESK. The CDR3 loop reads CASSQDGTSPSYNEQFF. CDR3 bases: TGTGCCAGCAGCCAAGACGGGACTAGCCCTTCCTACAATGAGCAGTTCTTC.

The chain links TRBV20-1 to TRBJ2-7, with TRBD2 as a possible D gene (6 bases). Germline CDR1 is DFQATT and CDR2 is SNEGSKA (reference sequence). The CDR3 covers 16 residues. V was trimmed by 0 bases and J by 2 bases, leaving 17 bases between them. CDR3 amino acids: CSARDPSAGGTYEQYF. The CDR3 DNA follows: TGCAGTGCTAGAGATCCGAGCGCAGGCGGGACCTACGAGCAGTACTTC.

The chain recombines TRBV4-1 with TRBJ2-1; 11 nucleotides line up with TRBD2. Germline V CDR1 and CDR2: MGHRA, YSYEKL. After removal of 3 bases from V and 6 bases from J, the junction contained 4 bases not matched to a gene. The CDR3 covers 15 residues. The CDR3 reads CASSHLAGGGNEQFF. CDR3 bases: TGCGCCAGCAGCCACCTAGCGGGGGGCGGCAATGAGCAGTTCTTC.

In nucleotides, the CDR3 is TGTGCCAGCAGCCACCAATTGCGGAATACGCAGTATTTT. This codes for CASSHQLRNTQYF. This rearrangement joins TRBV14 to TRBJ2-3, with D hard to call. The CDR3 loop spans 13 amino acids. Germline V CDR1 and CDR2: SGHDN, FVKESK. V dropped 3 bases and J dropped 7 bases, with 11 bases sitting between them.

This clonotype was seen a few times. The J gene is TRBJ2-5, the V gene TRBV20-1; D is ambiguous. Germline V gene data show CDR1 as DFQATT and CDR2 as SNEGSKA (reference sequence). The CDR3 extends over 22 amino acids. The V gene lost 0 bases and the J gene lost 1 base, with 33 bases spanning the gap. The CDR3 DNA reads as TGCAGTGCTAGAGATCTGGCCACAAACTTCGAAGAAGAGGACCCATTCCAAGAGACCCAGTACTTC. This encodes CSARDLATNFEEEDPFQETQYF.

This clonotype was seen repeatedly, ten times or more. The chain links TRBV5-1 to TRBJ2-3; the D gene could be TRBD1 or TRBD2 (5 bases each). CDR1 is SGHRS, CDR2 YFSETQ, per germline. The germline V and J ends were trimmed by 2 bases and 0 bases, with 19 bases remaining between them. CDR3 size: 18 residues. The CDR3 loop reads CASSLFTGPSLSTDTQYF. The CDR3 nucleotides are TGCGCCAGCAGCTTATTCACGGGACCGAGTTTGAGCACAGATACGCAGTATTTT.

This clonotype occurred many times. A much larger clone differs from this one at a single base, so this may be a read error. The gene calls are TRBV7-2 and TRBJ2-5, with 15 positions matching TRBD2. Germline CDR1 and CDR2: SGHTA and FQGNSA. Germline trimming cut 5 bases from V and 11 bases from J; bases unmatched to any gene: 15. There are 17 residues in the CDR3. This CDR3 reads CASSRTSGGVLNNEQYF. The CDR3 bases are TGTGCCAGCAGCCGGACTAGCGGGGGGGTTCTAAACAATGAGCAGTACTTC.

This clonotype appeared once. The gene calls are TRBV20-1 and TRBJ2-7; a weak D match, TRBD1 (6 bases). V shed 7 bases and J shed 3 bases, with 22 bases lying between them. CDR3 length: 15 residues. Germline V CDR1 and CDR2: DFQATT, SNEGSKA (reference sequence). The CDR3 sequence: CSGDGAAGAIYEQYF. CDR3 nucleotides: TGCAGTGGGGATGGGGCGGCAGGGGCGATCTACGAGCAGTACTTC.

The gene calls are TRBV6-2 or TRBV6-3 and TRBJ2-7, with 7 bases identical to TRBD1. The CDR3 spans 11 residues. Germline values: CDR1 MNHEY, CDR2 SVGEGT. Losses at the gene ends were 7 bases for V and 7 bases for J; bases not matched to a gene: 4. The CDR3 here is CASKTGWEQYF. CDR3 nucleotides: TGTGCCAGCAAGACAGGGTGGGAGCAGTACTTC.

This clonotype has ten or more counts. The V gene is TRBV4-1, the J gene TRBJ2-1; D may be TRBD1 (6 bases). The CDR3 covers 16 residues. From germline, CDR1 is MGHRA and CDR2 YSYEKL. The germline V and J ends were trimmed by 2 bases and 5 bases, with 16 bases remaining between them. CDR3 sequence: CASSQLVRGNDNEQFF. The DNA for the CDR3 is TGCGCCAGCAGCCAATTGGTAAGGGGGAATGACAATGAGCAGTTCTTC.

This clonotype was counted once. The CDR3 here is CASSFQLAVDTQYF. For the CDR3, the DNA is TGTGCCAGCAGTTTCCAACTAGCGGTAGATACGCAGTATTTT. J is TRBJ2-3 and V is TRBV6-2 or TRBV6-3; 8 bases fit TRBD2. Germline V gene lookup returns CDR1 MNHEY and CDR2 SVGEGT. This CDR3 has 14 residues. Trimming took 4 bases from V and 5 from J; bases not matched to a gene: 5.

In its sample, this clonotype was seen a few times. V is TRBV20-1 and J is TRBJ2-1; D call uncertain. Germline values: CDR1 DFQATT, CDR2 SNEGSKA (reference sequence). The germline V and J ends were trimmed by 0 bases and 3 bases, with 9 bases remaining between them. This CDR3 has 14 residues. The CDR3 nucleotides read TGCAGTGCTAGAGAGGGGTCTGGCTACAATGAGCAGTTCTTC. Its protein is CSAREGSGYNEQFF.